Sequencing of this TCR beta chain was carried out in a study of blood T cell repertoires in COVID-19 (dated by TCRdb to between 2020 and 2021). Regarding the research as a whole: Samples covering the acute and convalescent phases of COVID-19 were provided by collaborators in the United States, Italy and Spain. The prospective study material was composed of cDNA or gDNA derived from T cells, B-cell-depleted T cells, or PBMCs. The dataset comprised deeply sampled blood TCRbeta repertoires from subjects exposed to, actively infected with, or recovered from COVID-19. The repertoires were released in a freely available public database intended as a resource for research on the immune response to SARS-CoV-2. The samples were drawn from two sources: the first 160 participants of the ongoing ImmuneRACE study, and over 950 subjects contributed by 6 global collaborators. Sample metadata almost always included a de-identified subject ID, COVID-19 status, age in years and sex. Where available, HLA class I and class II types were taken from metadata supplied by the sample provider and were not determined by assay-based typing. What the authors observed across the whole study: Clinical and demographic metadata were provided uncurated, with the amount varying by source and participant.

The sample holds a few counts of this clone. The specificity of this receptor is unknown. Base-call qualities are not available, and no considerably larger clone is one nucleotide away. The collaborating institutions used their own protocols to collect whole blood in K2EDTA tubes. For TCRbeta analysis, collaborators shipped samples as frozen whole blood, isolated PBMCs, or DNA extracted from either of those sample types. The immunoSEQ Assay, a bias-controlled multiplex PCR, was used to amplify TCRbeta CDR3 regions from genomic DNA. The paper's data handling went like this. The number of nucleated cells in each sample was estimated from the amplification of reference gene primers within the assay. To quantify the absolute abundance of each unique TCRbeta CDR3 rearrangement, sequence reads were collapsed and filtered. For each sample, productive Simpson clonality was calculated as the square root of Simpson's diversity index over productive rearrangements. TCRdb re-hosts the immuneACCESS table, in-frame sequences only. Its copies lack some clones; in the studies checked, an unresolved V gene accounts for under half of them, and the cause for the rest is not known. Clonal size and the V and J genes are those of that table, whereas D and trimming came from the DNA. The sample yields more than 110,000 clones; 85% were counted once. Together, the top ten hold around 2.9% of the sample.

The junction shows trimming of 2 bases on V and 0 bases on J, plus 11 bases between the germline ends. The germline V gene sets CDR1 to SQVTM and CDR2 to ANQGSEA. The CDR3 holds 14 amino acids from the cysteine to the phenylalanine. Just CDR3 DNA is preserved here, 42 bases in frame from base 1. The sequence derives from a man aged 45-65 years with acute or convalescent COVID-19. The chain employs TRBV29-1 and TRBJ2-7, with an unclear D gene assignment. The sample taken for sequencing was peripheral blood. The DNA sequence is as follows: TGCAGCGTTGAATATGCAGGCAACTCCTACGAGCAGTACTTC. Translated, this is CSVEYAGNSYEQYF.